This T cell receptor beta chain was found in a study of shared clonotypes between healthy human individuals. About the research overall: Donors, aged 18 to 49, were a couple of women and three men. General study findings and limits: Relative to their counterparts shared across all four donors, non-shared clonotypes exhibited diminished generation probabilities.

A note on this clone: Its antigen is unidentified.

Sorted-subset replicate PCR reactions contained 150 to 200 ng DNA, corresponding to some 28,000 T cell genomes. This table comes from immunoSEQ multiplex PCR, and its TCRdb copy is limited to in-frame clones, with some not included. The sample records about 610,000 clones, 97% being singletons. The CDR3 spans 13 residues. Per germline, CDR1 MDHEN and CDR2 SYDVKM. V was clipped by 5 bases and J by 1 base, with 9 bases between them. The source of this sequence is a woman in her 30s in good health. The chain combines TRBV28 with TRBJ2-7, with unresolved D. The sequenced material came from naive CD4+ T cells sorted from blood. The subset is: CD45RA+ positively selected. The CDR3 is CASSLPHSYEQYF. DNA of the CDR3: TGTGCCAGCAGTCTCCCACATTCCTACGAGCAGTACTTC.